These 16 T cell receptor beta chains were sequenced from one sample in a study of shared clonotypes between healthy human individuals. The protocol was immunoSEQ multiplex PCR, while the TCRdb copy is restricted to in-frame clones and leaves out a portion. The data hold 600,000 to 750,000 clones, with 72% observed a single time. The sequencing sample was made of memory CD4+ T cells sorted from blood. Subset reported: CD45RA-negative fraction. The origin of the receptors is a woman in her thirties in good health.

The chain carries TRBV27 and TRBJ2-5; 9 bases are shared with TRBD2. The germline CDR1 and CDR2 sequences are MNHEY and SMNVEV (reference sequence). The ends lost 3 bases at V and 5 bases at J; junction bases unmatched: 19. This CDR3 spans 19 amino acids. The CDR3 loop reads CASSFKHPNSGSPRETQYF. The CDR3 DNA sequence: TGTGCCAGCAGTTTCAAACACCCCAATAGCGGGAGCCCTCGCGAGACCCAGTACTTC.

A note on this clone: Other DNA sequences in the same sample also yield this CDR3. V is TRBV19 and J is TRBJ2-5; D is perhaps TRBD2 (6 bases). The V end was cut by 3 bases, the J end by 5 bases, with 13 bases between. The CDR3 totals 14 residues. The germline V gene encodes CDR1 LNHDA and CDR2 SQIVND (reference sequence). The CDR3 DNA reads TGTGCCAGTAGTATTGGCGGGACGGGGGAGACCCAGTACTTC. Residues: CASSIGGTGETQYF.

V usage is TRBV28 and J usage is TRBJ1-4, with 7 nucleotides matching TRBD1. Germline loops: CDR1 MDHEN, CDR2 SYDVKM. The CDR3 extends over 13 amino acids. V lost 8 bases to trimming and J lost 10 bases; unmatched junction nucleotides: 10. This CDR3 reads CASSETGTVKLFF. CDR3 in DNA: TGTGCCAGCTCGGAGACAGGGACAGTAAAACTGTTTTTT.

The chain recombines TRBV7-9 with TRBJ2-7, with 7 bases fitting TRBD1. V dropped 5 bases and J dropped 3; count of bases not matched to a gene: 7. The CDR3 extends over 14 amino acids. Germline CDR1 SEHNR, CDR2 FQNEAQ (reference sequence). CDR3 DNA sequence: TGTGCCAGCAGCAAAAGGGGACAGCTCTACGAGCAGTACTTC. It encodes CASSKRGQLYEQYF.

Comment on this clone: This clone may be a read error of a much larger clone one base away. This rearrangement joins TRBV11-3 to TRBJ2-5, with D maybe TRBD1 (6 bases). The CDR3 is made up of 13 amino acids. V shed 4 bases and J shed 2 bases, with 8 bases lying between them. CDR1 SGHNT and CDR2 YENEEA come from the germline V gene. CDR3 nucleotide sequence: TGTGCCAGCAGCTATGGACAGCAAGAGACCCAGTACTTC. Amino acid sequence: CASSYGQQETQYF.

A single count supports this clone. This sequence joins TRBV28 and TRBJ1-2; D gene uncertain. The V and J ends lost 3 bases and 6 bases respectively, with 14 bases between them. CDR1 MDHEN and CDR2 SYDVKM come from the germline V gene. The CDR3 is made up of 14 amino acids. The CDR3 here is CASSFRTPRNGYTF. DNA of the CDR3: TGTGCCAGCAGTTTCCGGACCCCGAGGAATGGCTACACCTTC.

V gene TRBV7-2 combines with J gene TRBJ2-1, with 10 bases matching TRBD2. The CDR3 extends over 18 amino acids. The V gene end was trimmed by 1 base and the J gene end by 4 bases; junction bases not matched to a gene: 10. The germline CDR1 and CDR2 sequences are SGHTA and FQGNSA. CDR3 sequence reads: CASSLVFLGLAPYNEQFF. The CDR3 region has the DNA TGTGCCAGCAGCTTAGTATTTTTGGGACTAGCGCCTTACAATGAGCAGTTCTTC. The full variable domain, with the rest looked up from reference TRBV7-2 and TRBJ2-1, is GAGVSQSPSNKVTEKGKDVELRCDPISGHTALYWYRQSLGQGLEFLIYFQGNSAPDKSGLPSDRFSAERTGGSVSTLTIQRTQQEDSAVYLCASSLVFLGLAPYNEQFFGPGTRLTVL.

V gene TRBV7-2 combines with J gene TRBJ2-3; the D gene could be TRBD1 or TRBD2 (5 bases each). Germline loops: CDR1 SGHTA, CDR2 FQGNSA. This CDR3 region has 14 residues. The ends were cut back, 3 bases at V and 2 bases at J, with 9 bases in the middle. The CDR3 DNA reads as TGTGCCAGCAGCTTGGGGGACGACACAGATACGCAGTATTTT. Translated, it gives CASSLGDDTDTQYF.

This clone has a count of ten or more. V is TRBV19 and J is TRBJ1-1, with TRBD1 identical over 7 bases. CDR1 is LNHDA, CDR2 SQIVND, per germline (reference sequence). The trim removed 5 bases at V and 1 base at J, leaving 16 bases unmatched. This CDR3 comprises 18 residues. CDR3 sequence: CASSLQGTRLTRNTEAFF. The CDR3 coding sequence is TGTGCCAGTAGTCTACAGGGGACGCGACTGACAAGGAACACTGAAGCTTTCTTT.

This clone came up once. At one end the junction does not follow the germline gene, possibly because of a read error. The chain has TRBV30 and TRBJ2-2; D is unclear. The length of the CDR3 is 12 residues. The germline V gene has CDR1 GTSNPN and CDR2 SVGIG (reference sequence). The CDR3 loop reads CAWTVNAGELFF. CDR3 bases: TGTGCCTGGACAGTGAACGCCGGGGAGCTGTTTTTT.

Notes on this clone: The sample contains more than one DNA sequence encoding this CDR3. The rearrangement joins TRBV19 to TRBJ2-7; TRBD1 matches 8 bases. The junction had 8 bases not matched to a gene; V was cut back by 3 bases and J by 4 bases. Germline V gene lookup returns CDR1 LNHDA and CDR2 SQIVND (reference sequence). This CDR3 spans 15 amino acids. In DNA form, the CDR3 reads TGTGCCAGTAGTATCCAGGCAGGGGGCCGGTACGAGCAGTACTTC. It yields the protein CASSIQAGGRYEQYF. Supplemented by reference TRBV19 and TRBJ2-7, the full variable domain reads DGGITQSPKYLFRKEGQNVTLSCEQNLNHDAMYWYRQDPGQGLRLIYYSQIVNDFQKGDIAEGYSVSREKKESFPLTVTSAQKNPTAFYLCASSIQAGGRYEQYFGPGTRLTVT.

The chain recombines TRBV19 with TRBJ2-7, with D unclear. The CDR3 is 15 amino acids. From germline, CDR1 is LNHDA and CDR2 SQIVND (reference sequence). Trimming stripped 5 bases from V and 1 base from J, with 15 bases between. The CDR3 coding sequence is TGTGCCAGTAGTCCCCGTTACACCTTTTCCTACGAGCAGTACTTC. Amino acid sequence: CASSPRYTFSYEQYF. The variable domain in full, with the rest retrieved from reference TRBV19 and TRBJ2-7, is DGGITQSPKYLFRKEGQNVTLSCEQNLNHDAMYWYRQDPGQGLRLIYYSQIVNDFQKGDIAEGYSVSREKKESFPLTVTSAQKNPTAFYLCASSPRYTFSYEQYFGPGTRLTVT.

The chain has TRBV27 and TRBJ2-7; D might be TRBD1 (5 bases). V lost 6 bases and J 9 bases, leaving 18 bases between the germline ends. The germline gives CDR1 MNHEY, CDR2 SMNVEV (reference sequence). This CDR3 has 13 amino acids. DNA for the CDR3: TGTGCCAGCAGCGGACACCTTCTTACGAGGCAGTACTTC. Translation gives CASSGHLLTRQYF.

There are a few counts of this clone. This chain joins TRBV10-3 and TRBJ2-3; 7 nucleotides line up with TRBD2. Germline assignment: CDR1 ENHRY and CDR2 SYGVKD. J was trimmed by 2 bases and V by 3 bases; bases with no gene match: 5. This CDR3 region has 15 residues. CDR3 nucleotides: TGTGCCATCAGTGAAAAGGGACTACTCACAGATACGCAGTATTTT. Translated: CAISEKGLLTDTQYF.

The rearrangement joins TRBV19 to TRBJ1-2, with 7 bases matching TRBD1. V shed 3 bases and J 2 bases; nucleotides not matched to a gene: 6. Looked up from germline, CDR1 is LNHDA and CDR2 is SQIVND (reference sequence). The CDR3 consists of 15 residues. The CDR3 DNA is TGTGCCAGTAGTATCCTACAGACAGGGAACTATGGCTACACCTTC. It specifies CASSILQTGNYGYTF.

The genes are TRBV27 and TRBJ1-1; D unresolved. The V gene's germline CDR1 is MNHEY and CDR2 SMNVEV (reference sequence). This CDR3 has 13 residues. V was trimmed by 6 bases and J by 4 bases, leaving 12 bases between them. The chain's CDR3 is CASSQYSGTEAFF. Written as DNA, the CDR3 is TGTGCCAGCAGCCAGTATTCGGGCACTGAAGCTTTCTTT.